This is a list of T cell receptor beta chains from one sample in a study of cytomegalovirus exposure and HLA in healthy donors. Assay used: immunoSEQ multiplex PCR; TCRdb lists only in-frame clones, some missing. The table shows roughly 250,000 clones, with around nine tenths occurring only once. Specimen: PBMCs. The receptors originated from a man aged 18 to 30 in good health and CMV-seronegative. Each CDR3 is given with its conserved first and last residue. The D gene is left open where the match is weak. Clone size, where shown, is once, few, many, or a class for clones that have expanded.

clone_size: .
v_call: TRBV5-1
j_call: TRBJ2-7
d_call: TRBD1
cdr3_nt: TGCGCCAGCAGCTCAAGACAGGGGGTCATCTCCTACGAGCAGTACTTC
cdr3_aa: CASSSRQGVISYEQYF

clone_size: .
v_call: TRBV29-1
j_call: TRBJ2-3
d_call: TRBD2
cdr3_nt: TGCAGCGTCCTGGGACTAGCGGGGCCCACAGATACGCAGTATTTT
cdr3_aa: CSVLGLAGPTDTQYF

clone_size: .
v_call: TRBV6-6
j_call: TRBJ1-5
d_call: .
cdr3_nt: TGTGCCAGCAGTTACTCAGACTCAAGGAATCAGCCCCAGCATTTT
cdr3_aa: CASSYSDSRNQPQHF

clone_size: .
v_call: TRBV7-6
j_call: TRBJ2-7
d_call: TRBD2
cdr3_nt: TGTGCCAGCAGCTTAGAGCGGGGCGAGCAGTACTTC
cdr3_aa: CASSLERGEQYF

clone_size: .
v_call: TRBV19
j_call: TRBJ1-4
d_call: TRBD1
cdr3_nt: TGTGCCAGTAGGGCTACAGGGGATGGTGAAAAACTGTTTTTT
cdr3_aa: CASRATGDGEKLFF

clone_size: .
v_call: TRBV5-6
j_call: TRBJ2-5
d_call: .
cdr3_nt: TGTGCCAGCAGCTTAGGGCAGGGAGAGACCCAGTACTTC
cdr3_aa: CASSLGQGETQYF

clone_size: .
v_call: TRBV28
j_call: TRBJ1-3
d_call: .
cdr3_nt: TGTGCCAGCAGTTTATTCCGGGGGTCTGGAAACACCATATATTTT
cdr3_aa: CASSLFRGSGNTIYF

clone_size: .
v_call: TRBV19
j_call: TRBJ1-2
d_call: TRBD1
cdr3_nt: TGTGCCAGTAGTATCGCGACAGGGGGCGCCTATGGCTACACCTTC
cdr3_aa: CASSIATGGAYGYTF

clone_size: .
v_call: TRBV4-3
j_call: TRBJ2-3
d_call: .
cdr3_nt: TGCGCCAGCAGCCAATACTTCAGGCCGTCGGGGGGCACAGATACGCAGTATTTT
cdr3_aa: CASSQYFRPSGGTDTQYF

clone_size: .
v_call: TRBV28
j_call: TRBJ1-1
d_call: TRBD1
cdr3_nt: TGTGCCAGCAGTCATACAGGGGTGGTGAGAACTGAAGCTTTCTTT
cdr3_aa: CASSHTGVVRTEAFF

clone_size: .
v_call: TRBV6-5
j_call: TRBJ1-1
d_call: .
cdr3_nt: TGTGCCAGCAGTTACTCACATATGAACACTGAAGCTTTCTTT
cdr3_aa: CASSYSHMNTEAFF

clone_size: once
v_call: TRBV9
j_call: TRBJ1-2
d_call: .
cdr3_nt: TGTGCCAGCAGCGTAGCTAGGTACAGGCTACCTTATGGCTACACCTTC
cdr3_aa: CASSVARYRLPYGYTF

clone_size: once
v_call: TRBV19
j_call: TRBJ2-7
d_call: .
cdr3_nt: TGTGCCAGTAGTATAGGAGGGTATGGCACCTACGAGCAGTACTTC
cdr3_aa: CASSIGGYGTYEQYF